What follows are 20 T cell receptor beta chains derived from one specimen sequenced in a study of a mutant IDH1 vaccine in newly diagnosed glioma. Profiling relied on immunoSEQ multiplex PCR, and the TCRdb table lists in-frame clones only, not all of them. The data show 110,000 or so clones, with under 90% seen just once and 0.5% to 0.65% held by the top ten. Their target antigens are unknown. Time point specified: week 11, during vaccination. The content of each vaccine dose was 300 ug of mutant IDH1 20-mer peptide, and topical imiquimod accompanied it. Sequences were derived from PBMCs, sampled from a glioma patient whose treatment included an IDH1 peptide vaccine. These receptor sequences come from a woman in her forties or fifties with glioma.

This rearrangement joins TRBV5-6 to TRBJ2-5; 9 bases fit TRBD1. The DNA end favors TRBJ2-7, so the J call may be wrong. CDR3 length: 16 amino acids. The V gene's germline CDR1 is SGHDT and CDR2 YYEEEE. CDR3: CASSSPRTGEGYEQYF. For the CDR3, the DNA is TGTGCCAGCAGCTCCCCCCGGACAGGGGAGGGCTACGAGCAGTACTTC.

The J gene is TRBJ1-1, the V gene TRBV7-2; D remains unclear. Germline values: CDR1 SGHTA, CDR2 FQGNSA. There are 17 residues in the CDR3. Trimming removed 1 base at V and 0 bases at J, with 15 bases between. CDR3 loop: CASSLVRPGRMNTEAFF. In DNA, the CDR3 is TGTGCCAGCAGCTTAGTTAGGCCGGGGAGGATGAACACTGAAGCTTTCTTT.

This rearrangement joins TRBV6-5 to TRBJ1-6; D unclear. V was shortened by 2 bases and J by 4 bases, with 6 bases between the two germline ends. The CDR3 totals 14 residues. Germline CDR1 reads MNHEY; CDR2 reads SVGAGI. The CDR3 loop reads CASSYRPYNSPLHF. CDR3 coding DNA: TGTGCCAGCAGTTACCGTCCTTATAATTCACCCCTCCACTTT.

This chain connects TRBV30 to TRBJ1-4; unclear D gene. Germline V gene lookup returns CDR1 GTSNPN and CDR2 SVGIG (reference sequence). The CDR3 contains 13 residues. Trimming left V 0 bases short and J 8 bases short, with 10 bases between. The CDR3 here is CAWSVLDPEKLFF. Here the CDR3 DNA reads TGTGCCTGGAGTGTACTTGACCCCGAAAAACTGTTTTTT. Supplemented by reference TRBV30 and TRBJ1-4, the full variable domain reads SQTIHQWPATLVQPVGSPLSLECTVEGTSNPNLYWYRQAAGRGLQLLFYSVGIGQISSEVPQNLSASRPQDRQFILSSKKLLLSDSGFYLCAWSVLDPEKLFFGSGTQLSVL.

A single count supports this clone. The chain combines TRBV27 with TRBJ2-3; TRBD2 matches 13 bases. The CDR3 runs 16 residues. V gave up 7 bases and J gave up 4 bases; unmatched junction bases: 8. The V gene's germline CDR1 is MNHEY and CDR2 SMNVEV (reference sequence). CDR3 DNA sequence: TGTGCCAGCACCCCCGGGACTAGCGGGATCCCAGATACGCAGTATTTT. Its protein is CASTPGTSGIPDTQYF.

CDR3 DNA sequence: TGTGCCAGCAGTTTAGGTTCTAGAGACACAGATACGCAGTATTTT. Translating it yields CASSLGSRDTDTQYF. This chain connects TRBV27 to TRBJ2-3; D unresolved. V shed 2 bases and J shed 2 bases, with 11 bases lying between them. This CDR3 region has 15 residues. The V gene's germline CDR1 is MNHEY and CDR2 SMNVEV (reference sequence).

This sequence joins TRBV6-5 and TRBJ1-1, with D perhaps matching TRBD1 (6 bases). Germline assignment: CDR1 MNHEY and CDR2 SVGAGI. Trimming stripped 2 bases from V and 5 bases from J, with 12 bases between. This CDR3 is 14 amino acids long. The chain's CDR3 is CASSYGQGQTEAFF. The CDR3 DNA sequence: TGTGCCAGCAGTTACGGGCAGGGGCAAACTGAAGCTTTCTTT.

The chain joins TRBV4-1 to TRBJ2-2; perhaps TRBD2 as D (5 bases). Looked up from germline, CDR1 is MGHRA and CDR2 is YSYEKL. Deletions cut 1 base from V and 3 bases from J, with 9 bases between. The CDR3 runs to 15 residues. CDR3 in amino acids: CASSQGVGDTGELFF. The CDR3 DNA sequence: TGCGCCAGCAGCCAAGGGGTGGGAGACACCGGGGAGCTGTTTTTT.

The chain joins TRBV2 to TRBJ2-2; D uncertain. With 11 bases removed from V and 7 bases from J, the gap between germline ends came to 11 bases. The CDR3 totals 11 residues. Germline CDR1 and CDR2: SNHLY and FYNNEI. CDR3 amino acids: CASQRFGELFF. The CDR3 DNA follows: TGTGCCTCCCAGAGGTTCGGGGAGCTGTTTTTT. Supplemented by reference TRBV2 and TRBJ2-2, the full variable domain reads EPEVTQTPSHQVTQMGQEVILRCVPISNHLYFYWYRQILGQKVEFLVSFYNNEISEKSEIFDDQFSVERPDGSNFTLKIRSTKLEDSAMYFCASQRFGELFFGEGSRLTVL.

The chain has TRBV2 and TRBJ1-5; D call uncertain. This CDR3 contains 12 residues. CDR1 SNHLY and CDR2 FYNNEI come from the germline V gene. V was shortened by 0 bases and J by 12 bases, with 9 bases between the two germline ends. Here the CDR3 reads CASSEASAYQHF. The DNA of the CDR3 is TGTGCCAGCAGTGAAGCGTCAGCCTACCAGCATTTT.

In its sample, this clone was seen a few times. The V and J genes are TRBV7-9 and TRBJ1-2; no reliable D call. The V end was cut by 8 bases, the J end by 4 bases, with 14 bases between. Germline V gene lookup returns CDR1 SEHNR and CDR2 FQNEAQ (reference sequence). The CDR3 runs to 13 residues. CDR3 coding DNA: TGTGCCAGCGCCTTGAGGGATGGCTATGGCTACACCTTC. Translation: CASALRDGYGYTF.

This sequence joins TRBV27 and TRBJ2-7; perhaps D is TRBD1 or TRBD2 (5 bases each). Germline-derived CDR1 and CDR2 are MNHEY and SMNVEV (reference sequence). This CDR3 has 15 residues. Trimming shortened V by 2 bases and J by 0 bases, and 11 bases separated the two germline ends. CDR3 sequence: CASSLRGGGSYEQYF. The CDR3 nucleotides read TGTGCCAGCAGTTTAAGGGGTGGGGGCTCCTACGAGCAGTACTTC.

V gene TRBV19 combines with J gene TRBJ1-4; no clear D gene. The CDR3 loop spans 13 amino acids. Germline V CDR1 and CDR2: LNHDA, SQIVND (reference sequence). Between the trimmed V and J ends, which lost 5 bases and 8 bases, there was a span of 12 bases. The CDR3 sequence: CASSLKGAEKLFF. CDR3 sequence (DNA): TGTGCCAGTAGTTTGAAGGGCGCGGAAAAACTGTTTTTT.

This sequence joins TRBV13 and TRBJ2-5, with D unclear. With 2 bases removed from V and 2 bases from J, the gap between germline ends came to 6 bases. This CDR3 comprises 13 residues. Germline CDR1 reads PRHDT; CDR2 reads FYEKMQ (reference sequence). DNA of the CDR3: TGTGCCAGCAGCTTACTTTCGCAAGAGACCCAGTACTTC. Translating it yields CASSLLSQETQYF.

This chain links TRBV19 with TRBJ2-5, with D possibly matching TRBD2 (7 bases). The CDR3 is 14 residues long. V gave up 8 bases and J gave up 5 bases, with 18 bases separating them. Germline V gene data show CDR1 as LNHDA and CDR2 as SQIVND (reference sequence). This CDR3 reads CASRPRGGAETQYF. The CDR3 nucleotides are TGTGCCAGTCGACCGAGGGGGGGAGCCGAGACCCAGTACTTC.

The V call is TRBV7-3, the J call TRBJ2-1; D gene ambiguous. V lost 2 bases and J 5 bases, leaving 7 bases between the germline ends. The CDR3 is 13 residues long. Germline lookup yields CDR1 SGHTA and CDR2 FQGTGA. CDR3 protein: CASSLASNNEQFF. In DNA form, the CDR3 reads TGTGCCAGCAGCTTAGCCAGCAACAATGAGCAGTTCTTC. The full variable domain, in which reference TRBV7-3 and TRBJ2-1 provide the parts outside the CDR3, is GAGVSQTPSNKVTEKGKYVELRCDPISGHTALYWYRQSLGQGPEFLIYFQGTGAADDSGLPNDRFFAVRPEGSVSTLKIQRTERGDSAVYLCASSLASNNEQFFGPGTRLTVL.

The CDR3: CATRPGTASSYNSPLHF. In nucleotides, the CDR3 is TGTGCCACCAGACCCGGGACGGCGAGCTCCTATAATTCACCCCTCCACTTT. The chain recombines TRBV15 with TRBJ1-6; tentatively, D is TRBD1 (5 bases). Germline V gene lookup returns CDR1 LNHNV and CDR2 YYDKDF (reference sequence). This CDR3 is 17 amino acids long. Trimming stripped 6 bases from V and 0 bases from J, with 15 bases between.

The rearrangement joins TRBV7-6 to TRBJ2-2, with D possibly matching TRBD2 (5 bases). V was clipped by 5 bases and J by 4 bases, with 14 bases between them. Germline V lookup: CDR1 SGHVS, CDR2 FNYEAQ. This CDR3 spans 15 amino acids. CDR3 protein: CASSPSSFGTGELFF. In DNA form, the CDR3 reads TGTGCCAGCAGCCCGTCTAGCTTCGGCACCGGGGAGCTGTTTTTT.

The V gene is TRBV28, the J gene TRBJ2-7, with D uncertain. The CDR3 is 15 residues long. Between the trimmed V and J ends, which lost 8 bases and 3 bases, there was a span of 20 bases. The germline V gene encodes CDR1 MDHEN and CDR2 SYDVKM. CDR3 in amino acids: CASRPPLGSGYEQYF. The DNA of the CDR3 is TGTGCCAGCCGTCCACCGCTGGGTTCGGGCTACGAGCAGTACTTC.

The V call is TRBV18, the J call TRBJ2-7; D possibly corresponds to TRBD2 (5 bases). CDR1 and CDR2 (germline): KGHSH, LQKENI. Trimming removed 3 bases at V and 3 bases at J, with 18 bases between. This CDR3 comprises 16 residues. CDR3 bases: TGTGCCAGCTCACCCTTGGCCCCGGGGATCGACTACGAGCAGTACTTC. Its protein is CASSPLAPGIDYEQYF.